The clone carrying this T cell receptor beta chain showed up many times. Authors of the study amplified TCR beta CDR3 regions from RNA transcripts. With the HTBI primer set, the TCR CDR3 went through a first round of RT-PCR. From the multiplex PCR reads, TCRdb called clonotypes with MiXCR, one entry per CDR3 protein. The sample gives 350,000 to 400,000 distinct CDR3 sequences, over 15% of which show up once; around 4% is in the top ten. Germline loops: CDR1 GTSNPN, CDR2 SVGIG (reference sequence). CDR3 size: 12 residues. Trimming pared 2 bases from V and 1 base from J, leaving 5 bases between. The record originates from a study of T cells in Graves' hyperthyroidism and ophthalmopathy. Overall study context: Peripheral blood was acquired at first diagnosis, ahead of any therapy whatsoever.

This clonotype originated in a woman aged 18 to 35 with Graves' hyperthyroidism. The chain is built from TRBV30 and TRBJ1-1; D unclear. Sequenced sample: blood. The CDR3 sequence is CAWSTQNTEAFF. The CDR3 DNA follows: TGTGCCTGGAGTACCCAGAACACTGAAGCTTTCTTT. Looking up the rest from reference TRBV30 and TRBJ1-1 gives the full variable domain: SQTIHQWPATLVQPVGSPLSLECTVEGTSNPNLYWYRQAAGRGLQLLFYSVGIGQISSEVPQNLSASRPQDRQFILSSKKLLLSDSGFYLCAWSTQNTEAFFGQGTRLTVV.